This passage covers 5 T cell receptor beta chains from one sample sequenced in a study of shared clonotypes between healthy human individuals (dated by TCRdb to 2018 to 2020). The library came from the immunoSEQ multiplex PCR assay. Sourced from immuneACCESS, this table was stored by TCRdb with only in-frame sequences that have V and J called. A share of the clones is absent; for the studies checked, an unresolved V gene accounts for under half, and the remainder has no known explanation. This sample gives 2 million to 2.5 million clones in total; roughly 94% of them show up just once. The ten largest clones add up to 0.1% to 0.15% of the sample. The source material was naive CD4+ T cells sorted from blood. The label giving this sample's cell subset or site can be read as: CD45RA+ positively selected. The receptor set was obtained from a man aged 18 to 35 in good health.

J is TRBJ2-7 and V is TRBV5-1; 8 positions match TRBD1. Unmatched junction bases numbered 8, after V lost 4 bases and J lost 5 bases. CDR1 and CDR2 (germline): SGHRS, YFSETQ. The CDR3 runs to 14 residues. The CDR3 is CASSRTGNFNEQYF. The CDR3 bases are TGCGCCAGCAGCCGGACAGGGAACTTCAACGAGCAGTACTTC.

The chain employs TRBV28 and TRBJ2-5, with D possibly being TRBD1 (7 bases). This CDR3 comprises 13 residues. Germline lookup yields CDR1 MDHEN and CDR2 SYDVKM. V was shortened by 6 bases and J by 5 bases, with 13 bases between the two germline ends. The CDR3 sequence: CASSQGGGETQYF. Here the CDR3 DNA reads TGTGCCAGCAGCCAGGGGGGAGGCGAGACCCAGTACTTC.

J is TRBJ2-3 and V is TRBV6-5; 7 bases are a match to TRBD2. Looked up from germline, CDR1 is MNHEY and CDR2 is SVGAGI. CDR3 length: 14 residues. The V segment lost 11 bases and the J segment 5 bases; nucleotides outside the gene matches: 13. Written as DNA, the CDR3 is TGTGCCGTCGCGGACCTAGCGGTCGTAGATACGCAGTATTTT. Protein: CAVADLAVVDTQYF.

V gene TRBV9 combines with J gene TRBJ2-1; D may match TRBD1 or TRBD2 (5 bases each). The CDR3 spans 14 residues. Looked up from germline, CDR1 is SGDLS and CDR2 is YYNGEE. Trimming shortened V by 0 bases and J by 10 bases, and 14 bases separated the two germline ends. This CDR3 reads CASSVATWDREQFF. CDR3 nucleotide sequence: TGTGCCAGCAGCGTAGCTACATGGGACCGAGAGCAGTTCTTC. Supplemented by reference TRBV9 and TRBJ2-1, the full variable domain reads DSGVTQTPKHLITATGQRVTLRCSPRSGDLSVYWYQQSLDQGLQFLIQYYNGEERAKGNILERFSAQQFPDLHSELNLSSLELGDSALYFCASSVATWDREQFFGPGTRLTVL.

The chain combines TRBV10-2 with TRBJ2-2, with D possibly TRBD2 on 5 matching bases. Germline loops: CDR1 WSHSY, CDR2 SAAADI. The CDR3 length is 17 residues. V gave up 4 bases and J gave up 6 bases, with 21 bases separating them. CDR3 region: CASSGVTALAFPGELFF. CDR3 nucleotides: TGCGCCAGCAGTGGAGTAACGGCGCTAGCTTTCCCCGGGGAGCTGTTTTTT.